One and the same sample provided the 27 T cell receptor beta chains below, sequenced in a study of blood T cell repertoires in COVID-19. Generated by immunoSEQ multiplex PCR, the TCRdb table keeps only in-frame clones and is missing some. The sample holds 130,000 to 150,000 clones; 84% are singletons and the top ten take less than 6%. Source material: PBMCs or T cells enriched from blood (not recorded which). Receptor source: a woman in her forties or fifties who had been exposed to COVID-19.

This sequence joins TRBV27 and TRBJ2-7, with TRBD1 matching 8 bases. The germline CDR1 and CDR2 sequences are MNHEY and SMNVEV (reference sequence). This CDR3 is built from 14 residues. V trimming: 5 bases; J trimming: 4 bases; junction bases outside the gene matches: 7. The CDR3: CASSMAGGRYEQYF. The DNA for the CDR3 is TGTGCCAGCAGTATGGCAGGGGGCAGGTACGAGCAGTACTTC.

The V gene is TRBV30, the J gene TRBJ1-6; the D is unclear. CDR1 is GTSNPN and CDR2 is SVGIG in the germline V gene (reference sequence). This CDR3 spans 13 amino acids. The V end was cut by 1 base, the J end by 7 bases, with 8 bases between. The chain's CDR3 is CAWSGPPNSPLHF. CDR3 sequence (DNA): TGTGCCTGGAGTGGGCCACCGAATTCACCCCTCCACTTT.

As for this clone: The same CDR3 is also encoded by other DNA sequences in this sample. The J gene is TRBJ2-7, the V gene TRBV9; a possible D gene is TRBD2 (5 bases). The CDR3 spans 14 residues. CDR1 SGDLS and CDR2 YYNGEE come from the germline V gene. V gave up 0 bases and J gave up 0 bases, with 7 bases separating them. For the CDR3, the DNA is TGTGCCAGCAGCGTAGGAGGGAGCTCCTACGAGCAGTACTTC. Translated, it gives CASSVGGSSYEQYF.

The chain has TRBV19 and TRBJ1-5, with D maybe TRBD1 (5 bases). The germline V gene has CDR1 LNHDA and CDR2 SQIVND (reference sequence). The CDR3 spans 13 residues. V lost 8 bases to trimming and J lost 2 bases, with 10 bases between them. Here the CDR3 DNA reads TGTGCCAGTGCCGACAGAGGCAATCAGCCCCAGCATTTT. This gives the protein CASADRGNQPQHF.

V is TRBV27 and J is TRBJ2-7; no reliable D call. The CDR3 spans 12 residues. V was trimmed by 5 bases and J by 0 bases, leaving 5 bases between them. The V gene's germline CDR1 is MNHEY and CDR2 SMNVEV (reference sequence). CDR3 in amino acids: CASSTSSYEQYF. In DNA form, the CDR3 reads TGTGCCAGCAGTACCAGCTCCTACGAGCAGTACTTC.

This clone was seen only once. The DNA of the CDR3 is TGCAGCGTTTCTCAGGGGCCGGCAGATACGCAGTATTTT. Protein: CSVSQGPADTQYF. This chain uses TRBV29-1 with TRBJ2-3, with a tentative D call TRBD1 (6 bases). The CDR3 loop spans 13 amino acids. Trimming took 5 bases from V and 4 from J, leaving 13 bases between them. Germline CDR1 reads SQVTM; CDR2 reads ANQGSEA.

This clone has just one count. The rearrangement links TRBV25-1 to TRBJ1-5, with TRBD1 matching over 11 bases. The ends lost 5 bases at V and 6 bases at J; junction bases unmatched: 6. The CDR3 has 15 amino acids. CDR1 and CDR2 (germline): MGHDK, SYGVNS. In DNA form, the CDR3 reads TGTGCCAGCAGTCCCGGACAGGGGGCCGCTCAGCCCCAGCATTTT. It specifies CASSPGQGAAQPQHF.

This chain connects TRBV7-2 to TRBJ1-6, with 8 bases lining up with TRBD1. V was pared by 4 bases and J by 13 bases, with 9 bases of the junction left unmatched. This CDR3 region has 14 residues. Germline V gives CDR1 SGHTA, CDR2 FQGNSA. CDR3 DNA sequence: TGTGCCAGCAGCTCCCGGCGACAGGGGCTGCCCCTCCACTTT. Protein: CASSSRRQGLPLHF.

This chain links TRBV6-5 with TRBJ1-2, with a possible D match to TRBD1 (6 bases). This CDR3 comprises 16 residues. Germline CDR1 reads MNHEY; CDR2 reads SVGAGI. The germline V and J ends were trimmed by 5 bases and 4 bases, with 20 bases remaining between them. The DNA for the CDR3 is TGTGCCAGCAGTCACTTCGCGGGGGGGGCCTCCTATGGCTACACCTTC. Its translation is CASSHFAGGASYGYTF.

The chain joins TRBV5-4 to TRBJ2-7, with 9 positions matching TRBD1. The V gene end was trimmed by 4 bases and the J gene end by 7 bases; junction bases not matched to a gene: 9. Germline CDR1 and CDR2: SGHNT and YYREEE (reference sequence). The CDR3 length is 14 residues. The CDR3: CASSPTPGQGEQYF. For the CDR3, the DNA is TGTGCCAGCAGCCCTACTCCGGGACAGGGTGAGCAGTACTTC.

The chain joins TRBV5-1 to TRBJ2-3, with 12 bases that match TRBD2. This CDR3 comprises 18 residues. V lost 0 bases and J lost 6; bases outside the gene matches: 11. Germline assignment: CDR1 SGHRS and CDR2 YFSETQ. The CDR3 loop is CASSLAVLAGGRWDTQYF. The CDR3 DNA is TGCGCCAGCAGCTTGGCGGTACTAGCGGGGGGACGGTGGGATACGCAGTATTTT.

The V and J genes are TRBV5-1 and TRBJ2-5; the match to TRBD2 covers 14 bases. The CDR3 consists of 17 residues. Germline CDR1 reads SGHRS; CDR2 reads YFSETQ. Trimming removed 4 bases from V and 7 bases from J; junction bases left unmatched: 12. Here the CDR3 reads CASSPNTGTSGGATQYF. In DNA form, the CDR3 reads TGCGCCAGCAGCCCGAACACCGGGACTAGCGGGGGAGCGACCCAGTACTTC.

This clone has only one observation. CDR3 nucleotide sequence: TGTGCCAGCAGTGTACTTTCCGCTAACTATGGCTACACCTTC. Translating gives CASSVLSANYGYTF. This sequence joins TRBV2 and TRBJ1-2; D not certain. The germline V and J ends were trimmed by 4 bases and 0 bases, with 9 bases remaining between them. The CDR3 extends over 14 amino acids. Per the germline V gene, CDR1 is SNHLY and CDR2 is FYNNEI. The full variable domain, in which reference TRBV2 and TRBJ1-2 provide the parts outside the CDR3, is EPEVTQTPSHQVTQMGQEVILRCVPISNHLYFYWYRQILGQKVEFLVSFYNNEISEKSEIFDDQFSVERPDGSNFTLKIRSTKLEDSAMYFCASSVLSANYGYTFGSGTRLTVV.

The V gene is TRBV5-1, the J gene TRBJ2-3; 7 nucleotides match TRBD2. Looked up from germline, CDR1 is SGHRS and CDR2 is YFSETQ. V lost 3 bases, J lost 2 bases, and 15 bases stayed unmatched. CDR3 length: 18 residues. CDR3 loop: CASSSREALAYFTDTQYF. The CDR3 DNA reads as TGCGCCAGCAGCTCCCGGGAGGCCCTAGCGTATTTCACAGATACGCAGTATTTT.

V usage is TRBV11-3 and J usage is TRBJ2-1, with 7 bases that match TRBD1. The junction had 9 bases not matched to a gene; V was cut back by 9 bases and J by 4 bases. The CDR3 spans 14 residues. The germline gives CDR1 SGHNT, CDR2 YENEEA. CDR3 coding DNA: TGTGCCAGTACCTTGGGGACAGTATACAATGAGCAGTTCTTC. This sequence encodes CASTLGTVYNEQFF.

The rearrangement joins TRBV5-5 to TRBJ2-7; 7 bases are a match to TRBD2. From germline, CDR1 is SGHKS and CDR2 YYEKEE (reference sequence). The CDR3 is made up of 18 amino acids. V dropped 0 bases and J dropped 4; count of bases not matched to a gene: 16. CDR3 loop: CASSLDSSGPGHGYEQYF. CDR3 coding DNA: TGTGCCAGCAGCTTGGATAGTAGCGGGCCGGGTCACGGTTACGAGCAGTACTTC.

This chain joins TRBV10-3 and TRBJ2-7; 9 bases are a match to TRBD1. Germline V gene data show CDR1 as ENHRY and CDR2 as SYGVKD. The CDR3 has 13 residues. Trimming cost V 4 bases and J 12 bases; bases outside gene matches: 10. CDR3 loop: CAISVATGGGLYF. The CDR3 DNA is TGTGCCATCAGTGTTGCCACAGGGGGCGGGTTGTACTTC.

This clone has a handful of counts. The chain uses TRBV10-2 and TRBJ1-5, with 8 positions matching TRBD1. The germline V gene encodes CDR1 WSHSY and CDR2 SAAADI. This CDR3 contains 14 residues. Unmatched junction bases numbered 6, after V lost 5 bases and J lost 6 bases. For the CDR3, the DNA is TGCGCCAGCAGTCACAGGGGGGGGAGTCAGCCCCAGCATTTT. Translated, it gives CASSHRGGSQPQHF.

The sample holds one count of this clone. This chain joins TRBV6-2 or TRBV6-3 and TRBJ2-2, with TRBD2 matching over 10 bases. Germline CDR1 MNHEY, CDR2 SVGEGT. V was pared by 5 bases and J by 4 bases, with 7 bases of the junction left unmatched. This CDR3 comprises 16 residues. CDR3 in DNA: TGTGCCAGCAGTCAAGTAGCGGGGGGCCGCACCGGGGAGCTGTTTTTT. Translated, it gives CASSQVAGGRTGELFF.

The chain carries TRBV19 and TRBJ2-1; TRBD2 agrees at 16 bases. Per germline, CDR1 LNHDA and CDR2 SQIVND (reference sequence). The CDR3 sequence is 14 residues long. V lost 6 bases and J lost 9; bases outside the gene matches: 2. CDR3 sequence (DNA): TGTGCCAGTAGGGGACTAGCGGGAGGGTTTGAGCAGTTCTTC. This gives the protein CASRGLAGGFEQFF.

The chain uses TRBV27 and TRBJ2-1; D possibly corresponds to TRBD1 (5 bases). The V end lost 8 bases, the J end lost 5 bases, and 19 bases lay between the germline ends. This CDR3 has 15 amino acids. Germline V gene lookup returns CDR1 MNHEY and CDR2 SMNVEV (reference sequence). CDR3 protein: CASSPRQGFNNEQFF. The CDR3 DNA follows: TGTGCCAGCTCACCCCGTCAGGGCTTTAACAATGAGCAGTTCTTC.

The gene calls are TRBV7-9 and TRBJ2-2, with 11 bases that match TRBD1. The CDR3 is made up of 16 amino acids. In germline, CDR1 is SEHNR, CDR2 FQNEAQ (reference sequence). V was pared by 5 bases and J by 6 bases, with 8 bases of the junction left unmatched. The CDR3 bases are TGTGCCAGCAGCCCTTACGGGACAGGGGGTCCCGGGGAGCTGTTTTTT. Amino acid sequence: CASSPYGTGGPGELFF.

The chain couples TRBV19 to TRBJ1-5; weak D call: TRBD1 (6 bases). This CDR3 is 12 amino acids long. The V gene's germline CDR1 is LNHDA and CDR2 SQIVND (reference sequence). V was cut by 7 bases and J by 6 bases, with 10 bases left in between. Here the CDR3 DNA reads TGTGCCAGTACCCAGGGGTTTCAGCCCCAGCATTTT. Residues: CASTQGFQPQHF.

This clone has more than one count but fewer than ten. The V call is TRBV15, the J call TRBJ1-1; TRBD1 matches 7 bases. Germline loops: CDR1 LNHNV, CDR2 YYDKDF (reference sequence). The ends lost 5 bases at V and 1 base at J; junction bases unmatched: 4. This CDR3 region has 14 residues. DNA of the CDR3: TGTGCCACCAGCGAGGGACAGACGAACACTGAAGCTTTCTTT. Its translation: CATSEGQTNTEAFF.

This clone showed up just once. This rearrangement joins TRBV6-4 to TRBJ2-1; D is possibly TRBD2 (5 bases). Trimming left V 3 bases short and J 4 bases short, with 13 bases between. The CDR3 has 15 amino acids. Germline V lookup: CDR1 MRHNA, CDR2 SNTAGT. CDR3 amino acids: CASSEAETSYNEQFF. In DNA form, the CDR3 reads TGTGCCAGCAGTGAGGCGGAAACTAGTTACAATGAGCAGTTCTTC.

The chain joins TRBV21-1 to TRBJ1-1; TRBD1 reflects the table's D call only, with no check against the DNA. TRBV21-1 is termed a pseudogene. The CDR3 covers 13 residues. CDR3 sequence (DNA): TGTGCCAGCAGCGCGGACAACTCCACTGAAGCTTTCTTT. Its translation is CASSADNSTEAFF.

The V and J genes are TRBV5-6 and TRBJ2-5; 10 bases align to TRBD2. Germline assignment: CDR1 SGHDT and CDR2 YYEEEE. The ends lost 2 bases at V and 4 bases at J; junction bases unmatched: 8. This CDR3 is 16 amino acids long. The CDR3 DNA is TGTGCCAGCAGCTTCTTGGCTAGCGGGAGCAGAGAGACCCAGTACTTC. Protein product: CASSFLASGSRETQYF.